Listed here are 19 T cell receptor beta chains from one sample, sequenced in a study of T-cell reconstitution after alpha-beta-depleted transplantation in children. Unique molecular identifiers were incorporated into the prepared TCRbeta library. TCRdb ran MiXCR on the PCR reads and lists one entry per CDR3 protein. This sample has 250,000 to 400,000 distinct CDR3 sequences, with around 25% found just once. This material consisted of PBMCs, mostly from graft donor cells, taken 180 days after TCRalphabeta/CD19-depleted stem cell transplant. These receptors originate from a male patient aged 5 to 17 who had a stem cell transplant for acute lymphoblastic leukemia, so the T cells may come from the graft donor.

This clonotype was found once. The CDR3 DNA is TGTGCCACCAGCAGAGATCAAATCCCCAACTACAATGAGCAGTTCTTC. This gives the protein CATSRDQIPNYNEQFF. The chain recombines TRBV15 with TRBJ2-1; D is undetermined. Germline V gene lookup returns CDR1 LNHNV and CDR2 YYDKDF (reference sequence). There are 16 residues in the CDR3. V was pared by 0 bases and J by 3 bases, with 12 bases between. Full variable domain (rest looked up from reference TRBV15 and TRBJ2-1): DAMVIQNPRYQVTQFGKPVTLSCSQTLNHNVMYWYQQKSSQAPKLLFHYYDKDFNNEADTPDNFQSRRPNTSFCFLDIRSPGLGDTAMYLCATSRDQIPNYNEQFFGPGTRLTVL.

V and J are TRBV5-1 and TRBJ2-7; the D call may be TRBD1 or TRBD2 (5 bases each). The CDR3 is made up of 15 amino acids. Germline V gene data show CDR1 as SGHRS and CDR2 as YFSETQ. The V end was cut by 0 bases, the J end by 2 bases, with 12 bases between. The CDR3 is CASSLEPGPTYEQYF. The CDR3 region has the DNA TGCGCCAGCAGCTTGGAGCCGGGACCCACCTACGAGCAGTACTTC.

V gene TRBV7-9 combines with J gene TRBJ2-7, with 8 bases aligning to TRBD2. The CDR3 covers 16 residues. The germline CDR1 and CDR2 sequences are SEHNR and FQNEAQ (reference sequence). With 0 bases clipped from V and 4 bases from J, the junction kept 8 bases outside the gene matches. CDR3 amino acids: CASSLAPGGAKYEQYF. The DNA for the CDR3 is TGTGCCAGCAGCTTAGCCCCGGGAGGGGCTAAGTACGAGCAGTACTTC.

The rearrangement joins TRBV7-8 to TRBJ2-7; D is tentatively TRBD1 or TRBD2 (5 bases each). This CDR3 is built from 14 residues. The germline CDR1 and CDR2 sequences are SGHVS and FQNEAQ. Trimming took 5 bases from V and 1 from J, leaving 12 bases between them. The CDR3 loop is CASSPGPPSYEQYF. In nucleotides, the CDR3 is TGTGCCAGCAGCCCGGGACCGCCGTCCTACGAGCAGTACTTC.

V is TRBV5-1 and J is TRBJ2-5; D not resolved. The length of the CDR3 is 13 residues. Germline CDR1 reads SGHRS; CDR2 reads YFSETQ. The V and J ends lost 1 base and 3 bases respectively, with 7 bases between them. The CDR3 DNA follows: TGCGCCAGCAGCTTGTATGTGAAAGAGACCCAGTACTTC. It encodes CASSLYVKETQYF.

The rearrangement joins TRBV4-2 to TRBJ2-7, with 13 bases that match TRBD2. V trimming: 3 bases; J trimming: 2 bases; junction bases outside the gene matches: 7. Per the germline V gene, CDR1 is LGHNA and CDR2 is YNFKEQ. This CDR3 region has 17 residues. CDR3 sequence (DNA): TGTGCCAGCAGCCATCGGACTAGCGGGAGCAGACCCTACGAGCAGTACTTC. Its translation: CASSHRTSGSRPYEQYF.

This clonotype was counted a few times. V gene TRBV24-1 combines with J gene TRBJ2-3; no definite D call. Germline loops: CDR1 KGHDR, CDR2 SFDVKD. This CDR3 contains 15 residues. The V end lost 4 bases, the J end lost 5 bases, and 15 bases lay between the germline ends. CDR3 sequence reads: CATSDSRTILDTQYF. The CDR3 bases are TGTGCCACCAGTGACAGTCGGACGATTTTAGATACGCAGTATTTT.

J is TRBJ2-7 and V is TRBV4-1; D gene uncertain. This CDR3 comprises 15 residues. CDR1 is MGHRA, CDR2 YSYEKL, per germline. Trimming left V 0 bases short and J 0 bases short, with 9 bases between. CDR3 bases: TGCGCCAGCAGCCAAGAACAGACGACCTCCTACGAGCAGTACTTC. Translating it yields CASSQEQTTSYEQYF.

J is TRBJ2-7 and V is TRBV29-1; tentative D call: TRBD2 (5 bases). Germline values: CDR1 SQVTM, CDR2 ANQGSEA. The CDR3 length is 12 residues. V gave up 4 bases and J gave up 7 bases, with 14 bases separating them. The CDR3 is CSVAHSSGEQYF. The CDR3 nucleotides are TGCAGCGTTGCCCACTCCTCGGGGGAGCAGTACTTC.

This clonotype was found a few times. V gene TRBV3-1 combines with J gene TRBJ2-7; TRBD2 matches at 14 bases. V was clipped by 5 bases and J by 0 bases; unmatched bases: 12. Germline V CDR1 and CDR2: LGHDT, YNNKEL (reference sequence). The CDR3 length is 19 residues. The CDR3 nucleotides are TGTGCCAGCAGCAAGGGACTAGCGGGAGTCCTCTTAAGCTCCTACGAGCAGTACTTC. As protein: CASSKGLAGVLLSSYEQYF.

This clonotype appeared a few times. This rearrangement joins TRBV5-1 to TRBJ1-1; 8 bases map to TRBD1. The V gene's germline CDR1 is SGHRS and CDR2 YFSETQ. The CDR3 has 15 residues. Unmatched junction bases numbered 7, after V lost 5 bases and J lost 1 base. The CDR3 sequence: CASSYLTGGNTEAFF. In DNA, the CDR3 is TGCGCCAGCAGTTACTTAACAGGGGGGAACACTGAAGCTTTCTTT.

This clonotype was seen a few times. V and J are TRBV5-1 and TRBJ1-5; no clear D. Germline V gene sequence: CDR1 SGHRS, CDR2 YFSETQ. Trimming took 1 base from V and 0 from J, leaving 11 bases between them. This CDR3 is built from 16 residues. The CDR3 sequence is CASSLSGPNSNQPQHF. The CDR3 region has the DNA TGCGCCAGCAGCTTGAGTGGGCCGAATAGCAATCAGCCCCAGCATTTT.

This clonotype was detected ten times or more. In nucleotides, the CDR3 is TGTGCCAGCAGCGTAGAAGGTGGGACAGATACGCAGTATTTT. It encodes CASSVEGGTDTQYF. The V gene is TRBV9, the J gene TRBJ2-3; D uncertain. Between the trimmed V and J ends, which lost 0 bases and 3 bases, there was a span of 8 bases. CDR1 and CDR2 (germline): SGDLS, YYNGEE. This CDR3 spans 14 amino acids.

This chain connects TRBV2 to TRBJ2-3, with 12 bases that match TRBD2. V lost 7 bases and J lost 5; bases outside the gene matches: 7. The length of the CDR3 is 15 residues. Germline V gene sequence: CDR1 SNHLY, CDR2 FYNNEI. The CDR3 here is CASKTSGSVGDTQYF. In nucleotides, the CDR3 is TGTGCCAGCAAGACTAGCGGGAGTGTTGGAGATACGCAGTATTTT.

The CDR3 protein is CASSLWWWSAYSSYEQYF. Here the CDR3 DNA reads TGTGCCAGCAGCCTTTGGTGGTGGAGCGCCTATTCCTCCTACGAGCAGTACTTC. This chain joins TRBV21-1 and TRBJ2-7; the listed D gene, TRBD1, was not tested against the DNA. TRBV21-1 is described as a pseudogene. The CDR3 covers 18 residues.

The chain employs TRBV7-8 and TRBJ2-7; D is ambiguous. V shed 1 base and J shed 6 bases, with 16 bases lying between them. Germline CDR1 and CDR2: SGHVS and FQNEAQ. The CDR3 contains 15 residues. The chain's CDR3 is CASSLGVSAAGEQYF. DNA for the CDR3: TGTGCCAGCAGCTTAGGTGTGTCCGCAGCTGGCGAGCAGTACTTC.

This clonotype occurred a few times. This chain joins TRBV2 and TRBJ2-7; D not certain. Germline V CDR1 and CDR2: SNHLY, FYNNEI. V lost 8 bases and J 2 bases, leaving 4 bases between the germline ends. This CDR3 is 10 amino acids long. CDR3 DNA sequence: TGTGCCAGCGGGACCTACGAGCAGTACTTC. Protein: CASGTYEQYF. Using reference TRBV2 and TRBJ2-7 for the parts outside the CDR3, the full variable domain is EPEVTQTPSHQVTQMGQEVILRCVPISNHLYFYWYRQILGQKVEFLVSFYNNEISEKSEIFDDQFSVERPDGSNFTLKIRSTKLEDSAMYFCASGTYEQYFGPGTRLTVT.

The chain employs TRBV15 and TRBJ2-1, with TRBD1 identical over 9 bases. CDR1 and CDR2 (germline): LNHNV, YYDKDF (reference sequence). This CDR3 has 18 amino acids. The ends lost 0 bases at V and 1 base at J; junction bases unmatched: 7. CDR3 coding DNA: TGTGCCACCAGCAGAGATGGTTCCGGGACAGGGTCCTACAATGAGCAGTTCTTC. Translating it yields CATSRDGSGTGSYNEQFF. Full variable domain (rest looked up from reference TRBV15 and TRBJ2-1): DAMVIQNPRYQVTQFGKPVTLSCSQTLNHNVMYWYQQKSSQAPKLLFHYYDKDFNNEADTPDNFQSRRPNTSFCFLDIRSPGLGDTAMYLCATSRDGSGTGSYNEQFFGPGTRLTVL.

This clonotype showed up just a few times. The CDR3 reads CASRDTGQGYEQYF. CDR3 bases: TGCGCCAGCAGAGATACGGGACAGGGCTACGAGCAGTACTTC. The rearrangement links TRBV5-1 to TRBJ2-7; 9 nucleotides match TRBD1. Unmatched junction bases numbered 6, after V lost 5 bases and J lost 3 bases. This CDR3 has 14 amino acids. CDR1 and CDR2 (germline): SGHRS, YFSETQ.